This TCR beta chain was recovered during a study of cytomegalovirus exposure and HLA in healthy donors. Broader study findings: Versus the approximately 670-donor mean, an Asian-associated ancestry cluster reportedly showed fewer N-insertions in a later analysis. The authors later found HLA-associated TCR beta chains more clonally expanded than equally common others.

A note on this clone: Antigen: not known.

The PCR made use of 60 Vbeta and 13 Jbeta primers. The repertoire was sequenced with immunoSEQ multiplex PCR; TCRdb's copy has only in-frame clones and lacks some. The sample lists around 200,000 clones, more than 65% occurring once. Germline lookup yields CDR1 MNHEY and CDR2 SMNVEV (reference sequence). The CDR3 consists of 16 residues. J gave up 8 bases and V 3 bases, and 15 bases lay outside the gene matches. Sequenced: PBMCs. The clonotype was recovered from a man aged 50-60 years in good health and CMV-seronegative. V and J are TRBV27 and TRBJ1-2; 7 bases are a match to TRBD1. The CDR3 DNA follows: TGTGCCAGCAGTTTCCCCATTACGACAGGGATTTGGGGCTACACCTTC. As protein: CASSFPITTGIWGYTF.